This T cell receptor (beta chain) was captured in a study of blood T cell repertoires in COVID-19. Study background: PBMCs, B-cell-depleted T cells, or T cells provided the cDNA or gDNA that made up the material.

In the source study's methods: It was from reference gene primer amplification that nucleated cell counts were estimated. The protocol was immunoSEQ multiplex PCR, while the TCRdb copy is restricted to in-frame clones and leaves out a portion. V and J calls and clone size are as listed in that table; D and trimming were resolved from the DNA. The table has 200,000 to 250,000 clones, around 82% seen once; the top ten hold 7.2%. This CDR3 has 13 residues. Germline CDR1 and CDR2: LGHDT and YNNKEL (reference sequence). The V and J ends lost 8 bases and 3 bases, in that order; junction bases with no gene match: 2.

The sequenced sample consisted of peripheral blood. The gene calls are TRBV3-1 (or the pseudogene TRBV3-2) and TRBJ2-2; 8 bases match TRBD2. This receptor was taken from a woman between 65 and 79 years old with acute or convalescent COVID-19. Written as DNA, the CDR3 is TGTGCCAGCCGTAGCGGGGACACCGGGGAGCTGTTTTTT. Translating it yields CASRSGDTGELFF.